This TCR beta chain was documented in a study of blood T cell repertoires in COVID-19. Study overall: Researchers got acute and convalescent COVID-19 samples from the United States, Italy and Spain. T cells, B-cell-depleted T cells, or PBMCs supplied cDNA or gDNA.

V gave up 6 bases and J gave up 3 bases, with 12 bases separating them. The germline V gene has CDR1 SGHVS and CDR2 FQNEAQ. The CDR3 spans 13 residues. Measured with immunoSEQ multiplex PCR; TCRdb has only the in-frame clones, and not every one. The sample contains some 290,000 clones, 86% of which appear only once. One Seattle source followed patients from active infection through their disease course. Sequencing was done on a sample of peripheral blood. This chain links TRBV7-8 with TRBJ2-7, with D unresolved. The sequence came from a woman in her thirties with COVID-19, enrolled during active disease. The CDR3 DNA sequence: TGTGCCAGCAGGTTCGGCGGCAGCTACGAGCAGTACTTC. Residues: CASRFGGSYEQYF. Drawing the rest from reference TRBV7-8 and TRBJ2-7, the complete variable domain is GAGVSQSPRYKVAKRGQDVALRCDPISGHVSLFWYQQALGQGPEFLTYFQNEAQLDKSGLPSDRFFAERPEGSVSTLKIQRTQQEDSAVYLCASRFGGSYEQYFGPGTRLTVT.